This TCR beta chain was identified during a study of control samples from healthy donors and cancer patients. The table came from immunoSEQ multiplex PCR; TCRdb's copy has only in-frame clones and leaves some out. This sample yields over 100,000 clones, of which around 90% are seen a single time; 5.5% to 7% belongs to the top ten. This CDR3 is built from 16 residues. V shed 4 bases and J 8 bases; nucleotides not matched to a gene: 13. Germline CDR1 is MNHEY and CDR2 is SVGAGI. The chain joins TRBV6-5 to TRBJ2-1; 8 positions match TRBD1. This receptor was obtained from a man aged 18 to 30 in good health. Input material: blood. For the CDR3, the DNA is TGTGCCAGCAGTTCCCGGACAGGGATGCGTTCCTATGAGCAGTTCTTC. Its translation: CASSSRTGMRSYEQFF.